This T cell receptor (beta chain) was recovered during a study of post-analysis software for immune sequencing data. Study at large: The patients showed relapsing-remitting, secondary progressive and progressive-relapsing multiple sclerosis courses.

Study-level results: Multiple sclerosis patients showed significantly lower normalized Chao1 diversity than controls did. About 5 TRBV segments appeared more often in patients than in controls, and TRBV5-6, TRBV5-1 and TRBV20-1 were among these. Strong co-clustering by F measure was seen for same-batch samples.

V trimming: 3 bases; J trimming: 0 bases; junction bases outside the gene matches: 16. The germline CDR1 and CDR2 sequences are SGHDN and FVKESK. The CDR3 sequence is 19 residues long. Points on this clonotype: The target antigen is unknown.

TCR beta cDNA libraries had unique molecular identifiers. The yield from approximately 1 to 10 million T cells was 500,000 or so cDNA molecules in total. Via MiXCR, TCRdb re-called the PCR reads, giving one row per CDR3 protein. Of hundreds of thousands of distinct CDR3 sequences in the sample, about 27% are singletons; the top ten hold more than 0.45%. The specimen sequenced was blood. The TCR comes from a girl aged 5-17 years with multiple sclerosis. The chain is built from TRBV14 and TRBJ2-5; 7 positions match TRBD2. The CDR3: CASSQRTREEGWYQETQYF. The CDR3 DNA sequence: TGTGCCAGCAGCCAGAGGACCCGGGAGGAAGGGTGGTACCAAGAGACCCAGTACTTC.